This entry is about one T cell receptor (beta chain). The investigators isolated CD4+ and CD8+ cells by positive magnetic bead selection and checked their purity by flow cytometry. This specimen belongs to a study of somatic mutations in cytotoxic T cells in rheumatoid arthritis. TCRdb keeps only in-frame clones here, not all; method: immunoSEQ multiplex PCR. The data contain 11,000 or so clones, roughly 73% of them singletons. The CDR3 sequence is 16 residues long. J gave up 2 bases and V 3 bases, and 3 bases lay outside the gene matches. The germline gives CDR1 SGHAT, CDR2 FQDESV (reference sequence).

The TCR comes from a man aged 60-69 years in good health. The chain links TRBV11-1 to TRBJ2-2, with 10 bases that match TRBD2. Material: CD8+ T cells sorted from blood. CDR3 loop: CASSFLAGVNTGELFF. The CDR3 DNA sequence: TGTGCCAGCAGCTTTCTAGCGGGAGTCAACACCGGGGAGCTGTTTTTT.